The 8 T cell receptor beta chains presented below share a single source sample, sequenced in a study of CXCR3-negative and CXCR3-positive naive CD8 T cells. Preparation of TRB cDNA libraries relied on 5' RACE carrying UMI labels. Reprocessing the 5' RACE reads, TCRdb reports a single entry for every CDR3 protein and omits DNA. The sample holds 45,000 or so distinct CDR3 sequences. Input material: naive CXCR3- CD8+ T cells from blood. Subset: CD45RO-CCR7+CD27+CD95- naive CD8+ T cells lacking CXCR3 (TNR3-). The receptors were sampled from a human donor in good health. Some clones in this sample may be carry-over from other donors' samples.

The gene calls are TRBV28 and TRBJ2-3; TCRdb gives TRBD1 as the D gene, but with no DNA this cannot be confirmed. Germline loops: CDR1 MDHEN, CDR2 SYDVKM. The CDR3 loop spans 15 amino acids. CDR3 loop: CASSLHTAGAYTQYF.

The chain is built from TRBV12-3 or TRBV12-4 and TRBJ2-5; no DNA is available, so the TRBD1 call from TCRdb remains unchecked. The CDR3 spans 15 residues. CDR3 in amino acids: CASSLLGQGIETQYF.

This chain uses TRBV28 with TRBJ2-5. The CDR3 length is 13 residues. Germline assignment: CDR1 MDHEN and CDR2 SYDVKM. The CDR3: CASSQQSRETQYF.

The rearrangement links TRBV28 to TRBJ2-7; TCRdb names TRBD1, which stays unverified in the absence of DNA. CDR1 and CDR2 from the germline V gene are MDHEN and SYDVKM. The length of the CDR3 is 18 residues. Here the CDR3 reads CASSTGILIRGSAYEQYF.

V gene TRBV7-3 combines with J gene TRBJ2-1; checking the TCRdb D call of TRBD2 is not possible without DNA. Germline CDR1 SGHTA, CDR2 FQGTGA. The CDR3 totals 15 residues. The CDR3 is CASSPLLGPYNEQFF.

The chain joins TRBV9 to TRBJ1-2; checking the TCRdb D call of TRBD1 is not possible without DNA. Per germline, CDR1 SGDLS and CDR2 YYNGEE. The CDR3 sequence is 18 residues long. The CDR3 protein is CASSGKQGASPDIYGYTF.

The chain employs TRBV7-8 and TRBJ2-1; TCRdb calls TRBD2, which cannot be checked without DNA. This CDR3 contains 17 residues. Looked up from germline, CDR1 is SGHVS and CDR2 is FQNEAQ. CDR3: CASSLGTSGRLYNEQFF.

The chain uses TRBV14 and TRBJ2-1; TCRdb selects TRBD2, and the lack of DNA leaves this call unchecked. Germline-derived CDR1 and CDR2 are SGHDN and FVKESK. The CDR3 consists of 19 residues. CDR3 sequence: CASSLRRWGLAGGTNEQFF.